This T cell receptor beta chain was sequenced for a study of regulatory T cells in long-lasting Graves disease. Study-wide findings and caveats: TRBV28, TRBJ1-2 and TRBJ2-5 emerged as the favored segments in persistent disease. Between persistent patients, roughly 2,600 public clonotypes were shared, exceeding the approximately 940 shared between new patients.

Building of the TCR beta libraries involved iRepertoire HTBI primers and Arm-PCR of CDR3 regions. MiXCR, run by TCRdb on the multiplex PCR reads, gives a single entry per CDR3 protein. This sample carries hundreds of thousands of distinct CDR3 sequences, roughly 16% of them seen once, and the ten largest clones take more than 10%. Noted time point: newly diagnosed GD, antithyroid drugs for less than 3 months. Extracted RNA from PBMCs served as the source of the TCR library. CDR1 is LGHNT and CDR2 is FRNRAP in the germline V gene. This CDR3 contains 14 residues. The V end lost 2 bases, the J end lost 5 bases, and 12 bases lay between the germline ends. This clonotype was found many times. Its antigen is not known. The same specimen was also included in a second study, on T cells in Graves' hyperthyroidism and ophthalmopathy. As that study records: The study defined stable Graves' hyperthyroidism as no ophthalmopathy progression within 18 months. Patients aged 18 to 65 had newly diagnosed hyperthyroidism lasting under 2 months.

The sequence was obtained from a man aged 18 to 29 with Graves disease. This material consisted of peripheral blood mononuclear cells (PBMCs), taken at new diagnosis, from a patient treated with antithyroid drugs. The chain is built from TRBV12-5 and TRBJ1-1; TRBD1 is a possible D gene (6 bases). CDR3 loop: CASGLTGLGTEAFF. CDR3 nucleotide sequence: TGTGCTAGTGGTTTGACAGGGTTGGGAACTGAAGCTTTCTTT.